This TCR beta chain was retrieved from a study of shared clonotypes between healthy human individuals. Points from the study as a whole: An anticipated effect of sequencing depth on clonotype sharing among donors was recognized.

There are 13 residues in the CDR3. CDR1 and CDR2 (germline): MNHEY, SVGAGI. The germline V and J ends were trimmed by 6 bases and 5 bases, with 10 bases remaining between them. TCRdb keeps only in-frame clones here, not all; method: immunoSEQ multiplex PCR. The data hold hundreds of thousands of clones, with 73% observed a single time. A remark on this clone: The antigen is not known. The sample contains more than one DNA sequence encoding this CDR3.

The TCR sequence derives from a woman aged 30 to 39 in good health. The chain employs TRBV6-5 and TRBJ1-4; D is ambiguous. Sequencing used memory CD4+ T cells sorted from blood. Documented subset: CD45RA-negative fraction. The CDR3 nucleotides are TGTGCCAGCAGCCGTGGAGCAAATGAAAAACTGTTTTTT. This encodes CASSRGANEKLFF.